This T cell receptor (beta chain) was profiled in a study of tumor-infiltrating lymphocytes in primary liver carcinoma. Study background: Patients were men and women aged 30 to 69 years. Stage T1-T3 N0M0 and a size of about 4.2 to 10 cm characterized the tumors. Sample counts of productive TCRbeta reads spanned roughly 3.5 to 7.5 million; these counts were similar across tissue types.

General study points: Tumor-adjacent and tumor-blood pairs shared a smaller degree of overlap than tumor region pairs.

The source material, about 17-31 mg of unsorted bulk tissue, was used to co-extract RNA and DNA. Trimming took off 2 bases at V and 7 bases at J, with 5 bases between the two ends. The CDR3 has 11 amino acids. Germline CDR1 reads SGHDN; CDR2 reads FVKESK. A primer matching the constant region was used to make TCR beta cDNA from 450 to 500 ng of total RNA. It was through three nested multiplex PCR rounds of slightly modified ARM-PCR that TCR beta libraries arose. The two initial PCR rounds, ten to eleven cycles each, used TRBV1-TRBV30 forward and C-beta reverse primers. TCRdb processed the multiplex PCR reads anew with MiXCR; each CDR3 protein has one entry. The sample yields over 100,000 distinct CDR3 sequences, nearly 70% seen once. At least ten counts were recorded for this clonotype. Its specificity is unknown.

The sequence came from a woman aged 60-75 years with primary liver carcinoma and hepatitis B virus infection. This sequence joins TRBV14 and TRBJ2-5, with no clear D. Sequencing was performed on tumor-adjacent normal liver tissue. The CDR3 DNA reads as TGTGCCAGCAGCCAAATTGGGACCCAGTACTTC. Translation: CASSQIGTQYF.